Listed here are 9 T cell receptor beta chains from one sample, sequenced in a study of identical twins. TCRdb called the 5' RACE reads again in MiXCR, with one record for every CDR3 protein. This table holds roughly 1.6 million distinct CDR3 sequences, about 31% found once. Sequenced input: cord blood. Receptors were obtained from a newborn girl in good health.

This clonotype was picked up a small number of times. The V call is TRBV20-1, the J call TRBJ1-5; D not resolved. Trimming cost V 4 bases and J 5 bases, with 12 bases left between them. CDR3 length equals 13 residues. Germline CDR1 and CDR2: DFQATT and SNEGSKA (reference sequence). Written as DNA, the CDR3 is TGCAGTGCTATCCGCAGTCAGGATCAGCCCCAGCATTTT. Protein sequence: CSAIRSQDQPQHF.

This clonotype has a count of ten or more. The rearrangement links TRBV29-1 to TRBJ2-1; no clear D. V lost 4 bases and J lost 5, with 6 bases in between. CDR3 length: 11 amino acids. Germline CDR1 is SQVTM and CDR2 is ANQGSEA. The CDR3 spells CSVVSNNEQFF. The CDR3 bases are TGCAGCGTTGTCAGCAACAATGAGCAGTTCTTC.

On this clonotype: At one end, the junction sequence differs from germline, possibly due to a read error. J is TRBJ2-1 and V is TRBV12-3 or TRBV12-4; TRBD1 aligns across 7 bases. This CDR3 spans 13 amino acids. For the CDR3, the DNA is TGTGCCAGCAGTTCGACAGGGTACAATAAGCAGTTCTTC. This translates into CASSSTGYNKQFF.

This clonotype was detected a few times. The CDR3 here is CASSHTFTGPGAFF. CDR3 in DNA: TGTGCCAGCAGCCACACCTTCACAGGGCCCGGGGCTTTCTTT. The chain carries TRBV14 and TRBJ1-1, with D possibly being TRBD1 (6 bases). Germline CDR1 is SGHDN and CDR2 is FVKESK. CDR3 length equals 14 residues. Trimming removed 3 bases from V and 11 bases from J, with 19 bases in between.

The V gene is TRBV3-1, the J gene TRBJ2-7; D might be TRBD1 or TRBD2, each matching 5 bases. V gave up 5 bases and J gave up 3 bases, with 17 bases separating them. This CDR3 has 15 residues. Germline V gene lookup returns CDR1 LGHDT and CDR2 YNNKEL (reference sequence). The CDR3 protein is CASSYEGTPIYEQYF. CDR3 nucleotides: TGTGCCAGCAGCTACGAAGGGACCCCCATCTACGAGCAGTACTTC.

This clonotype was picked up a small number of times. The chain couples TRBV20-1 to TRBJ1-5; TRBD1 is a possible D gene (5 bases). Germline values: CDR1 DFQATT, CDR2 SNEGSKA (reference sequence). This CDR3 region has 16 residues. The V gene lost 0 bases and the J gene lost 3 bases, with 15 bases spanning the gap. The CDR3 DNA reads TGCAGTGCTAGAGATCAGGACAAGCTTTTCAATCAGCCCCAGCATTTT. It specifies CSARDQDKLFNQPQHF.

The chain links TRBV2 to TRBJ1-4, with 9 positions matching TRBD1. The CDR3 contains 16 residues. Germline V gives CDR1 SNHLY, CDR2 FYNNEI. J lost 8 bases, V lost 2 bases, and 9 bases had no gene match. The CDR3 is CASSEPGGTGREKLFF. In DNA, the CDR3 is TGTGCCAGCAGTGAACCCGGAGGGACAGGGAGGGAAAAACTGTTTTTT.

The V and J genes are TRBV10-1 and TRBJ2-3; 11 bases map to TRBD1. Trimming at V came to 5 bases and at J to 7 bases, leaving 5 bases not matched to a gene. The CDR3 runs 14 residues. CDR1 WNHNN and CDR2 SYGVQD come from the germline V gene (reference sequence). The CDR3 loop is CASSRTGGMNTQYF. In DNA, the CDR3 is TGCGCCAGCAGTAGGACAGGGGGCATGAATACGCAGTATTTT.

The chain couples TRBV3-1 to TRBJ2-7; no definite D call. The V end lost 0 bases, the J end lost 3 bases, and 12 bases lay between the germline ends. The CDR3 totals 15 residues. Germline V lookup: CDR1 LGHDT, CDR2 YNNKEL (reference sequence). The CDR3 loop is CASSQEVVKDYEQYF. The CDR3 DNA follows: TGTGCCAGCAGCCAAGAGGTGGTGAAGGACTACGAGCAGTACTTC.